These 26 T cell receptor beta chains came from one sample sequenced in a study of blood T cell repertoires in COVID-19. Data came from immunoSEQ multiplex PCR; TCRdb stores just in-frame clones and leaves some out. The sample records 100,000 to 150,000 clones, 85% to 90% being singletons. Sequencing was carried out using peripheral blood. These receptors all stem from a woman aged 80 or over with acute or convalescent COVID-19.

J is TRBJ1-5 and V is TRBV19; tentative D call: TRBD1 (5 bases). The CDR3 runs 14 residues. Germline V lookup: CDR1 LNHDA, CDR2 SQIVND (reference sequence). Trimming removed 6 bases at V and 3 bases at J, with 12 bases between. The CDR3 is CASRGGGANQPQHF. The CDR3 DNA sequence: TGTGCCAGTAGGGGGGGAGGCGCCAATCAGCCCCAGCATTTT. The full variable domain, completed using reference TRBV19 and TRBJ1-5, is DGGITQSPKYLFRKEGQNVTLSCEQNLNHDAMYWYRQDPGQGLRLIYYSQIVNDFQKGDIAEGYSVSREKKESFPLTVTSAQKNPTAFYLCASRGGGANQPQHFGDGTRLSIL.

The genes are TRBV6-5 and TRBJ2-7, with D perhaps TRBD2 (6 bases). The V gene's germline CDR1 is MNHEY and CDR2 SVGAGI. V was pared by 3 bases and J by 0 bases, with 15 bases between. The CDR3 extends over 16 amino acids. The CDR3 loop reads CASSYHAGLSSYEQYF. CDR3 bases: TGTGCCAGCAGTTATCACGCGGGGCTCAGCTCCTACGAGCAGTACTTC.

The chain employs TRBV29-1 and TRBJ1-2; 7 bases align to TRBD1. J lost 8 bases, V lost 5 bases, and 11 bases had no gene match. The V gene's germline CDR1 is SQVTM and CDR2 ANQGSEA. There are 13 residues in the CDR3. DNA of the CDR3: TGCAGCGTTAACAGGGGATTGACCTTCGGCTACACCTTC. This encodes CSVNRGLTFGYTF.

The chain has TRBV5-1 and TRBJ1-2, with D perhaps TRBD1 (6 bases). V was trimmed by 7 bases and J by 6 bases, leaving 25 bases between them. The CDR3 is 16 amino acids. From germline, CDR1 is SGHRS and CDR2 YFSETQ. The CDR3: CASLKGDTYNLDGYTF. CDR3 DNA sequence: TGCGCCAGCTTAAAGGGGGACACCTACAACCTTGATGGCTACACCTTC.

This chain links TRBV29-1 with TRBJ1-1; TRBD1 is a possible D gene (6 bases). The CDR3 length is 13 residues. Germline V gene data show CDR1 as SQVTM and CDR2 as ANQGSEA. Trimming removed 6 bases at V and 1 base at J, with 12 bases between. CDR3 bases: TGCAGCGTGTCCAGGGGCCCGAACACTGAAGCTTTCTTT. Amino acid sequence: CSVSRGPNTEAFF.

V usage is TRBV2 and J usage is TRBJ1-4; a possible D gene is TRBD1 (6 bases). The CDR3 has 13 amino acids. V was pared by 2 bases and J by 6 bases, with 7 bases between. The germline gives CDR1 SNHLY, CDR2 FYNNEI. The CDR3 sequence: CASSENRDEKLFF. CDR3 coding DNA: TGTGCCAGCAGTGAAAACAGGGATGAAAAACTGTTTTTT.

The J gene is TRBJ1-4, the V gene TRBV5-1, with D perhaps matching TRBD1 (5 bases). The germline V gene has CDR1 SGHRS and CDR2 YFSETQ. The CDR3 covers 16 residues. V was trimmed by 4 bases and J by 8 bases, leaving 21 bases between them. CDR3 sequence: CASSPRHGGLEEKLFF. In DNA form, the CDR3 reads TGCGCCAGCAGCCCCAGACACGGGGGGTTGGAGGAAAAACTGTTTTTT.

The chain is built from TRBV2 and TRBJ2-7, with a possible D match to TRBD1 (5 bases). The V gene lost 6 bases and the J gene lost 4 bases, with 10 bases spanning the gap. CDR3 length: 12 amino acids. CDR1 SNHLY and CDR2 FYNNEI come from the germline V gene. CDR3 sequence reads: CASSERTYEQYV. The CDR3 coding sequence is TGTGCCAGCAGCGAAAGGACATACGAGCAGTACGTC.

The V gene is TRBV18, the J gene TRBJ1-6; D is uncertain. Trimming took off 5 bases at V and 5 bases at J, with 13 bases between the two ends. The CDR3 loop spans 15 amino acids. Germline V gives CDR1 KGHSH, CDR2 LQKENI. CDR3 amino acids: CASSAPSRDNSPLHF. The CDR3 bases are TGTGCCAGCTCAGCTCCCAGTCGGGATAATTCACCCCTCCACTTT.

This clone was recorded only once. CDR3 sequence: CASSWDRPSYEQYF. In DNA, the CDR3 is TGTGCCAGCAGCTGGGACAGGCCATCCTACGAGCAGTACTTC. The chain recombines TRBV7-2 with TRBJ2-7, with TRBD1 matching over 8 bases. The CDR3 consists of 14 residues. J lost 1 base, V lost 4 bases, and 3 bases had no gene match. The germline gives CDR1 SGHTA, CDR2 FQGNSA.

This clone was recorded only once. The genes are TRBV4-2 and TRBJ1-3, with D tentatively TRBD1 (6 bases). The germline CDR1 and CDR2 sequences are LGHNA and YNFKEQ. Trimming stripped 0 bases from V and 3 bases from J, with 18 bases between. The CDR3 covers 18 residues. The CDR3 nucleotides read TGTGCCAGCAGCCAAGAACCACGGGGGGCTGTTGATGGAAACACCATATATTTT. Translation gives CASSQEPRGAVDGNTIYF.

The chain recombines TRBV9 with TRBJ2-3, with TRBD2 identical over 10 bases. Germline values: CDR1 SGDLS, CDR2 YYNGEE. The V and J ends lost 2 bases and 3 bases, in that order; junction bases with no gene match: 6. The CDR3 covers 16 residues. CDR3 sequence: CASSVHSGGATDTQYF. For the CDR3, the DNA is TGTGCCAGCAGCGTGCACAGCGGGGGGGCGACAGATACGCAGTATTTT. Supplemented by reference TRBV9 and TRBJ2-3, the full variable domain reads DSGVTQTPKHLITATGQRVTLRCSPRSGDLSVYWYQQSLDQGLQFLIQYYNGEERAKGNILERFSAQQFPDLHSELNLSSLELGDSALYFCASSVHSGGATDTQYFGPGTRLTVL.

The J gene is TRBJ1-2, the V gene TRBV4-3; D is ambiguous. Per germline, CDR1 LGHNA and CDR2 YSLEER. V was clipped by 0 bases and J by 0 bases, with 14 bases between them. This CDR3 region has 17 residues. This CDR3 is CASSQESRRVANYGYTF. The CDR3 nucleotides read TGCGCCAGCAGCCAAGAAAGCCGGAGAGTGGCTAACTATGGCTACACCTTC.

The chain employs TRBV7-9 and TRBJ1-5, with no clear D. This CDR3 is 13 amino acids long. Looked up from germline, CDR1 is SEHNR and CDR2 is FQNEAQ (reference sequence). With 1 base removed from V and 3 bases from J, the gap between germline ends came to 4 bases. CDR3 sequence: CASSLGVNQPQHF. The CDR3, as DNA: TGTGCCAGCAGCTTAGGAGTCAATCAGCCCCAGCATTTT.

The rearrangement links TRBV4-1 to TRBJ1-2, with 7 bases aligning to TRBD1. Unmatched junction bases numbered 5, after V lost 1 base and J lost 6 bases. The germline CDR1 and CDR2 sequences are MGHRA and YSYEKL. This CDR3 has 14 amino acids. The CDR3 DNA sequence: TGCGCCAGCAGCCAAGTAGCGCAGGGGGATGGCTACACCTTC. Residues: CASSQVAQGDGYTF.

This clone was counted a single time. The genes are TRBV18 and TRBJ1-5, with 7 bases lining up with TRBD1. The CDR3 totals 16 residues. Trimming removed 1 base from V and 4 bases from J; junction bases left unmatched: 7. Germline CDR1 reads KGHSH; CDR2 reads LQKENI. The CDR3 nucleotides are TGTGCCAGCTCACCACGGGTTACACAGGGGAATCAGCCCCAGCATTTT. Translated, it gives CASSPRVTQGNQPQHF.

The chain recombines TRBV10-3 with TRBJ1-2; D perhaps matches TRBD1 (5 bases). This CDR3 is 12 amino acids long. CDR1 is ENHRY, CDR2 SYGVKD, per germline. V shed 9 bases and J shed 2 bases, with 10 bases lying between them. CDR3: CAIRRENYGYTF. The CDR3 region has the DNA TGTGCCATACGCAGGGAAAACTATGGCTACACCTTC.

This chain connects TRBV7-2 to TRBJ1-1, with 7 bases identical to TRBD1. The germline V gene encodes CDR1 SGHTA and CDR2 FQGNSA. The CDR3 has 17 amino acids. Unmatched junction bases numbered 12, after V lost 5 bases and J lost 0 bases. Here the CDR3 reads CASSPVRGQRMNTEAFF. The CDR3 region has the DNA TGTGCCAGCAGCCCGGTGCGGGGACAGAGAATGAACACTGAAGCTTTCTTT.

The V gene is TRBV3-1 (or the pseudogene TRBV3-2), the J gene TRBJ1-3; D possibly corresponds to TRBD1 (5 bases). This CDR3 has 14 amino acids. Germline loops: CDR1 LGHDT, CDR2 YNNKEL (reference sequence). Trimming took off 2 bases at V and 4 bases at J, with 9 bases between the two ends. CDR3 region: CASSQSGYGNTIYF. In DNA form, the CDR3 reads TGTGCCAGCAGCCAATCAGGGTACGGAAACACCATATATTTT.

V and J are TRBV10-3 and TRBJ1-2, with D tentatively TRBD1 (5 bases). Trimming took off 0 bases at V and 7 bases at J, with 9 bases between the two ends. This CDR3 region has 13 residues. Per the germline V gene, CDR1 is ENHRY and CDR2 is SYGVKD. CDR3 sequence reads: CAISESGGTGYTF. The CDR3 bases are TGTGCCATCAGTGAGTCGGGAGGGACTGGCTACACCTTC.

The J gene is TRBJ2-5, the V gene TRBV3-1 (or the pseudogene TRBV3-2); 7 bases are shared with TRBD2. The CDR3 runs to 13 residues. Losses at the gene ends were 2 bases for V and 3 bases for J; bases not matched to a gene: 0. The germline gives CDR1 LGHDT, CDR2 YNNKEL (reference sequence). CDR3 in amino acids: CASSQRGEETQYF. CDR3 in DNA: TGTGCCAGCAGCCAACGGGGGGAAGAGACCCAGTACTTC.

V usage is TRBV5-1 and J usage is TRBJ1-2, with a possible D match to TRBD1 (5 bases). The CDR3 is made up of 15 amino acids. Trimming removed 6 bases from V and 0 bases from J, with 15 bases in between. In germline, CDR1 is SGHRS, CDR2 YFSETQ. DNA for the CDR3: TGCGCCAGCAATTTAGGCGGGACCGCTAACTATGGCTACACCTTC. Amino acids: CASNLGGTANYGYTF.

The chain couples TRBV6-1 to TRBJ1-3; 8 positions agree with TRBD1. Germline-derived CDR1 and CDR2 are MNHNS and SASEGT. Trimming removed 3 bases from V and 3 bases from J; junction bases left unmatched: 4. This CDR3 region has 15 residues. CDR3 nucleotides: TGTGCCAGCAGTGACAGGGGGCGAGGTGGAAACACCATATATTTT. Translating gives CASSDRGRGGNTIYF.

This clone was found many times. The chain employs TRBV18 and TRBJ2-3, with TRBD2 identical over 8 bases. This CDR3 has 15 amino acids. Germline V lookup: CDR1 KGHSH, CDR2 LQKENI. V dropped 1 base and J dropped 7; count of bases not matched to a gene: 7. The CDR3 sequence is CASSPLAGGANTQYF. CDR3 nucleotides: TGTGCCAGCTCACCACTGGCGGGGGGAGCTAATACGCAGTATTTT.

V gene TRBV10-3 combines with J gene TRBJ1-2; 10 bases are a match to TRBD1. Germline loops: CDR1 ENHRY, CDR2 SYGVKD. Unmatched junction bases numbered 7, after V lost 1 base and J lost 5 bases. The CDR3 spans 16 residues. CDR3 nucleotides: TGTGCCATCAGTGAGTTACTCGGACAGGGGGAATATGGCTACACCTTC. Translation: CAISELLGQGEYGYTF.

The J gene is TRBJ2-2, the V gene TRBV5-1; 7 bases match TRBD1. The CDR3 consists of 14 residues. V gave up 3 bases and J gave up 4 bases; unmatched junction bases: 3. The germline V gene has CDR1 SGHRS and CDR2 YFSETQ. CDR3 sequence: CASSWGQSTGELFF. The CDR3 DNA reads TGCGCCAGCAGCTGGGGACAGTCCACCGGGGAGCTGTTTTTT.